Following are 17 T cell receptor beta chains from one sample sequenced in a study of cytomegalovirus exposure and HLA in healthy donors. Both 60 Vbeta primers and 13 Jbeta primers went into the PCR. Generated by immunoSEQ multiplex PCR, the TCRdb table keeps only in-frame clones and is missing some. The sample includes about 130,000 clones, 70% to 80% of them seen just once. The sequencing input was PBMCs. These receptors originate from a man aged 50-59 years in good health and CMV-seronegative.

V gene TRBV5-4 combines with J gene TRBJ1-2, with 9 bases fitting TRBD1. This CDR3 is built from 14 residues. Germline lookup yields CDR1 SGHNT and CDR2 YYREEE (reference sequence). V dropped 4 bases and J dropped 4; count of bases not matched to a gene: 5. CDR3 DNA sequence: TGTGCCAGCAGCCTGACAGGGGGAGGCTATGGCTACACCTTC. Protein: CASSLTGGGYGYTF.

V usage is TRBV5-6 and J usage is TRBJ2-7; perhaps TRBD2 as D (5 bases). V was cut by 4 bases and J by 5 bases, with 13 bases left in between. CDR1 is SGHDT, CDR2 YYEEEE, per germline. The CDR3 loop spans 13 amino acids. CDR3 loop: CASSPWNGDEQYF. The CDR3 nucleotides read TGTGCCAGCAGCCCCTGGAACGGGGACGAGCAGTACTTC.

This clone has just one count. The chain carries TRBV14 and TRBJ2-3; 10 bases agree with TRBD2. This CDR3 is 16 amino acids long. Germline V gene lookup returns CDR1 SGHDN and CDR2 FVKESK. With V trimmed by 4 bases and J by 1 base, 5 bases remained unmatched. For the CDR3, the DNA is TGTGCCAGCAGCCTCTTCGGGACTAGCGGCACAGATACGCAGTATTTT. Translation gives CASSLFGTSGTDTQYF.

The chain is built from TRBV28 and TRBJ2-5; the D gene is possibly TRBD2 (7 bases). V was shortened by 6 bases and J by 4 bases, with 15 bases between the two germline ends. There are 14 residues in the CDR3. The germline CDR1 and CDR2 sequences are MDHEN and SYDVKM. This CDR3 reads CASRVEGGGETQYF. DNA for the CDR3: TGTGCCAGCAGAGTTGAGGGGGGGGGAGAGACCCAGTACTTC.

This clone has a handful of counts. This sequence joins TRBV10-3 and TRBJ2-2; D is possibly TRBD1 (6 bases). Trimming shortened V by 4 bases and J by 2 bases, and 11 bases separated the two germline ends. CDR3 length: 15 residues. Per the germline V gene, CDR1 is ENHRY and CDR2 is SYGVKD. As DNA, the CDR3 is TGTGCCATCAGTGCGCTAGGGGGTAACACCGGGGAGCTGTTTTTT. Protein sequence: CAISALGGNTGELFF.

This clone was seen a few times. The chain employs TRBV6-5 and TRBJ1-5, with D possibly TRBD1 on 6 matching bases. Germline V lookup: CDR1 MNHEY, CDR2 SVGAGI. This CDR3 is 12 amino acids long. The V end lost 5 bases, the J end lost 11 bases, and 13 bases lay between the germline ends. CDR3 coding DNA: TGTGCCAGCAGTACGACCCGGGACACCCAGCATTTT. Encoded protein: CASSTTRDTQHF.

The J gene is TRBJ2-7, the V gene TRBV21-1; TRBD1 is the table's D call, not checked against the DNA. TRBV21-1 is a pseudogene segment. The CDR3 totals 19 residues. The CDR3 coding sequence is TGTGCCAGCAGCAAAGACGCAAGACAGGGGGACCTTAGCTCCTACGAGCAGTACTTC. Protein: CASSKDARQGDLSSYEQYF.

The gene calls are TRBV5-1 and TRBJ2-1, with unresolved D. Germline CDR1 reads SGHRS; CDR2 reads YFSETQ. The V end lost 0 bases, the J end lost 0 bases, and 7 bases lay between the germline ends. The CDR3 spans 15 residues. In DNA form, the CDR3 reads TGCGCCAGCAGCTTGGCGGAGCCCTCCTACAATGAGCAGTTCTTC. Translation: CASSLAEPSYNEQFF.

This clone occurred a few times. CDR3 bases: TGCGCCAGCAGTGTTTCGGCAGGGCAGTCCGAGCAGTACTTC. Protein: CASSVSAGQSEQYF. The chain uses TRBV10-2 and TRBJ2-7, with a weak D call TRBD1 (5 bases). CDR1 and CDR2 from the germline V gene are WSHSY and SAAADI. Trimming cost V 4 bases and J 6 bases, with 16 bases left between them. The CDR3 has 14 residues.

This chain joins TRBV5-1 and TRBJ2-5; 9 bases match TRBD1. The length of the CDR3 is 15 residues. V trimming: 4 bases; J trimming: 3 bases; junction bases outside the gene matches: 7. Germline V CDR1 and CDR2: SGHRS, YFSETQ. The CDR3 here is CASSASGTGKETQYF. The CDR3 nucleotides are TGCGCCAGCAGCGCCTCCGGGACAGGGAAAGAGACCCAGTACTTC. The entire variable domain, with the rest obtained from reference TRBV5-1 and TRBJ2-5, is as follows: KAGVTQTPRYLIKTRGQQVTLSCSPISGHRSVSWYQQTPGQGLQFLFEYFSETQRNKGNFPGRFSGRQFSNSRSEMNVSTLELGDSALYLCASSASGTGKETQYFGPGTRLLVL.

The rearrangement joins TRBV27 to TRBJ2-2; TRBD2 aligns across 8 bases. V lost 8 bases and J lost 1; bases outside the gene matches: 15. The CDR3 consists of 18 residues. Per the germline V gene, CDR1 is MNHEY and CDR2 is SMNVEV (reference sequence). CDR3 nucleotides: TGTGCCAGCTCTCCCGGGGTAGCGGGACAAAGGAACACCGGGGAGCTGTTTTTT. It specifies CASSPGVAGQRNTGELFF.

This rearrangement joins TRBV7-2 to TRBJ2-1; D is perhaps TRBD2 (6 bases). The CDR3 is 13 amino acids. Trimming stripped 4 bases from V and 9 bases from J, with 13 bases between. Germline values: CDR1 SGHTA, CDR2 FQGNSA. The CDR3 DNA reads TGTGCCAGCAGCTCTGTACTAGCTGTTGAGCAGTTCTTC. Encoded protein: CASSSVLAVEQFF.

V is TRBV5-6 and J is TRBJ2-7, with 11 bases fitting TRBD2. The ends lost 5 bases at V and 3 bases at J; junction bases unmatched: 7. CDR1 SGHDT and CDR2 YYEEEE come from the germline V gene. This CDR3 has 15 amino acids. CDR3 nucleotide sequence: TGTGCCAGCAGTTCGACTAGCGGGGTGGTCTACGAGCAGTACTTC. Its translation: CASSSTSGVVYEQYF.

The chain is built from TRBV10-3 and TRBJ1-6; 7 bases match TRBD1. The V and J ends lost 6 bases and 7 bases, in that order; junction bases with no gene match: 12. CDR1 is ENHRY and CDR2 is SYGVKD in the germline V gene. The CDR3 loop spans 16 amino acids. CDR3 DNA sequence: TGTGCCATCAGCCCGACAGGGATAAGCGGGAATTCACCCCTCCACTTT. Protein product: CAISPTGISGNSPLHF.

The chain employs TRBV28 and TRBJ2-3; the match to TRBD2 covers 8 bases. Unmatched junction bases numbered 6, after V lost 6 bases and J lost 1 base. CDR1 MDHEN and CDR2 SYDVKM come from the germline V gene. The CDR3 consists of 15 residues. Here the CDR3 DNA reads TGTGCCAGCAGCTCTCGGCGGGAGGGCACAGATACGCAGTATTTT. Translating it yields CASSSRREGTDTQYF.

The chain combines TRBV11-2 with TRBJ2-2; 10 positions agree with TRBD2. Per the germline V gene, CDR1 is SGHAT and CDR2 is FQNNGV. J lost 7 bases, V lost 4 bases, and 9 bases had no gene match. CDR3 length equals 16 residues. CDR3 sequence: CASSSPGLASYGELFF. The DNA of the CDR3 is TGTGCCAGCAGCTCGCCGGGACTAGCGAGTTACGGGGAGCTGTTTTTT.

J is TRBJ1-5 and V is TRBV2; 8 bases are shared with TRBD1. V was clipped by 3 bases and J by 7 bases; unmatched bases: 5. In germline, CDR1 is SNHLY, CDR2 FYNNEI. This CDR3 contains 14 residues. The CDR3 protein is CASSEDREGQPQHF. In nucleotides, the CDR3 is TGTGCCAGCAGTGAGGACAGGGAAGGGCAGCCCCAGCATTTT.